The 8 T cell receptor beta chains below come from one sample, sequenced in a study of shared clonotypes between healthy human individuals. Sequencing used immunoSEQ multiplex PCR; TCRdb keeps in-frame clones, though not all of them. The data show 850,000 to 1,200,000 clones, with approximately 68% seen just once and over 1.3% held by the top ten. Sequencing used memory CD4+ T cells sorted from blood. Subset denoted: CD45RA-negative fraction. All receptors derive from a man aged 18 to 30 in good health.

J is TRBJ1-2 and V is TRBV28; D is uncertain. The V gene's germline CDR1 is MDHEN and CDR2 SYDVKM. This CDR3 has 14 amino acids. The ends were cut back, 5 bases at V and 1 base at J, with 11 bases in the middle. CDR3: CASSPNSHNYGYTF. DNA of the CDR3: TGTGCCAGCAGTCCAAACAGCCATAACTATGGCTACACCTTC.

The chain links TRBV29-1 to TRBJ2-5, with 14 bases that match TRBD2. The V gene's germline CDR1 is SQVTM and CDR2 ANQGSEA. CDR3 length: 17 residues. V shed 6 bases, J shed 4 bases, and the junction held 13 bases outside the gene matches. CDR3 amino acids: CSVPTSGRARVGETQYF. In DNA, the CDR3 is TGCAGCGTCCCGACTAGCGGGAGGGCCCGGGTAGGAGAGACCCAGTACTTC. Drawing the rest from reference TRBV29-1 and TRBJ2-5, the complete variable domain is SAVISQKPSRDICQRGTSLTIQCQVDSQVTMMFWYRQQPGQSLTLIATANQGSEATYESGFVIDKFPISRPNLTFSTLTVSNMSPEDSSIYLCSVPTSGRARVGETQYFGPGTRLLVL.

This clone was seen a few times. This sequence joins TRBV10-3 and TRBJ1-5; 7 bases are a match to TRBD1. Germline CDR1 reads ENHRY; CDR2 reads SYGVKD. This CDR3 region has 13 residues. V was pared by 6 bases and J by 7 bases, with 6 bases of the junction left unmatched. CDR3 protein: CAISETGDQPQHF. DNA for the CDR3: TGTGCCATCAGCGAAACAGGGGACCAGCCCCAGCATTTT.

This clone was observed a few times. The gene calls are TRBV6-5 and TRBJ2-7, with 7 nucleotides matching TRBD1. Germline assignment: CDR1 MNHEY and CDR2 SVGAGI. V shed 8 bases and J 6 bases; nucleotides not matched to a gene: 10. This CDR3 comprises 13 residues. The CDR3 sequence: CASWDSSSGEQYF. In DNA form, the CDR3 reads TGTGCCAGCTGGGACAGTTCCTCGGGCGAGCAGTACTTC.

V and J are TRBV6-5 and TRBJ2-3, with 10 bases that match TRBD1. The CDR3 length is 15 residues. CDR1 is MNHEY, CDR2 SVGAGI, per germline. V was clipped by 2 bases and J by 3 bases; unmatched bases: 2. The CDR3 DNA sequence: TGTGCCAGCAGTTACGGGACAGGGGAAACAGATACGCAGTATTTT. It is translated as CASSYGTGETDTQYF.

This chain joins TRBV7-9 and TRBJ1-4, with 8 nucleotides matching TRBD1. The V and J ends lost 1 base and 8 bases, in that order; junction bases with no gene match: 3. Germline V gene sequence: CDR1 SEHNR, CDR2 FQNEAQ (reference sequence). The CDR3 runs to 14 residues. CDR3 DNA sequence: TGTGCCAGCAGCTTAGGACAGGGGAAGGAAAAACTGTTTTTT. Amino acid sequence: CASSLGQGKEKLFF.

The gene calls are TRBV27 and TRBJ1-2; the D gene is possibly TRBD1 (5 bases). V was trimmed by 6 bases and J by 4 bases, leaving 15 bases between them. Germline-derived CDR1 and CDR2 are MNHEY and SMNVEV (reference sequence). This CDR3 has 14 residues. The CDR3 protein is CASRLQGPGYGYTF. Here the CDR3 DNA reads TGTGCCAGCAGACTCCAGGGTCCAGGCTATGGCTACACCTTC.

The chain employs TRBV28 and TRBJ2-7; unclear D gene. Trimming took 7 bases from V and 7 from J, leaving 11 bases between them. This CDR3 spans 11 amino acids. The germline gives CDR1 MDHEN, CDR2 SYDVKM. CDR3 bases: TGTGCCAGCATAGGTCTAGGGGAGCAGTACTTC. Residues: CASIGLGEQYF.